The 17 T cell receptor beta chains listed next were all sequenced from one sample in a study of monozygotic twins with inflammatory bowel disease. TCRdb re-called the 5' RACE reads and shows each CDR3 protein once, DNA omitted. This sample's clone table lists approximately 400,000 distinct CDR3 sequences. The sample taken for sequencing was blood. The receptors here all came from a human donor with ulcerative colitis or Crohn's disease, or a healthy co-twin of an affected twin (not recorded which).

J is TRBJ2-2 and V is TRBV20-1. The germline V gene encodes CDR1 DFQATT and CDR2 SNEGSKA (reference sequence). The CDR3 consists of 12 residues. Here the CDR3 reads CSARPQSGELFF.

This chain uses TRBV12-3 or TRBV12-4 with TRBJ2-1; TCRdb calls TRBD2, which cannot be checked without DNA. The CDR3 runs to 15 residues. The CDR3 sequence is CASSLPVGLADEQFF.

The chain combines TRBV3-1 with TRBJ2-3; with no DNA, the TCRdb D assignment of TRBD1 cannot be verified. The CDR3 consists of 16 residues. Per germline, CDR1 LGHDT and CDR2 YNNKEL (reference sequence). The CDR3 sequence: CASSQDPDYRPGTQYF.

This chain connects TRBV18 to TRBJ2-2. CDR3 length: 15 residues. Germline loops: CDR1 KGHSH, CDR2 LQKENI. The CDR3 is CASRKDGPNTGELFF.

This chain uses TRBV19 with TRBJ2-7; TCRdb returns TRBD1, unconfirmable since there is no DNA. Germline V gene data show CDR1 as LNHDA and CDR2 as SQIVND (reference sequence). This CDR3 spans 15 amino acids. The CDR3 loop reads CASTLGADRAYEQYF.

The V and J genes are TRBV4-1 and TRBJ2-7; no DNA is available, so the TRBD2 call from TCRdb remains unchecked. There are 18 residues in the CDR3. Germline V lookup: CDR1 MGHRA, CDR2 YSYEKL. CDR3 amino acids: CASYRPGLALLVNYEQYF.

The V call is TRBV30, the J call TRBJ1-2; TCRdb's assignment of TRBD1 cannot be checked, as there is no DNA. Per the germline V gene, CDR1 is GTSNPN and CDR2 is SVGIG (reference sequence). The CDR3 has 17 amino acids. CDR3 protein: CAWNIWGVSSISDGYTF.

This chain links TRBV20-1 with TRBJ2-3; TCRdb names TRBD1, which stays unverified in the absence of DNA. The CDR3 extends over 15 amino acids. Germline loops: CDR1 DFQATT, CDR2 SNEGSKA (reference sequence). CDR3 protein: CSASGGAGSTDTQYF.

The rearrangement links TRBV15 to TRBJ2-2. This CDR3 contains 14 residues. Germline assignment: CDR1 LNHNV and CDR2 YYDKDF (reference sequence). The CDR3: CATIGHLNTGELFF. Based on the CDR3 plus reference TRBV15 and TRBJ2-2, the full variable domain is DAMVIQNPRYQVTQFGKPVTLSCSQTLNHNVMYWYQQKSSQAPKLLFHYYDKDFNNEADTPDNFQSRRPNTSFCFLDIRSPGLGDTAMYLCATIGHLNTGELFFGEGSRLTVL.

This chain links TRBV18 with TRBJ1-1. CDR1 is KGHSH, CDR2 LQKENI, per germline. CDR3 length: 19 amino acids. The CDR3 region is CASSPLDTKLSPMNTEAFF.

The chain recombines TRBV6-1 with TRBJ2-3; TCRdb gives TRBD1 as the D gene, but with no DNA this cannot be confirmed. CDR1 is MNHNS, CDR2 SASEGT, per germline. This CDR3 is 14 amino acids long. CDR3 in amino acids: CASSVPGATDTQYF.

V usage is TRBV5-1 and J usage is TRBJ2-2; TCRdb indicates TRBD1, and absent DNA this call remains unverified. Per the germline V gene, CDR1 is SGHRS and CDR2 is YFSETQ. The CDR3 is made up of 16 amino acids. CDR3: CASSPGQARRTGELFF.

The chain carries TRBV5-1 and TRBJ2-1; without DNA, the TCRdb call of TRBD1 cannot be checked. The CDR3 has 16 amino acids. CDR1 and CDR2 from the germline V gene are SGHRS and YFSETQ. The CDR3 spells CASSRGPGQGYNEQFF.

The chain carries TRBV19 and TRBJ2-7; TCRdb lists TRBD1, though no DNA is available to test this call. The CDR3 totals 15 residues. From germline, CDR1 is LNHDA and CDR2 SQIVND (reference sequence). The CDR3 sequence: CASGLPGQGYYEQYF.

This chain uses TRBV7-9 with TRBJ1-1. Germline lookup yields CDR1 SEHNR and CDR2 FQNEAQ (reference sequence). The CDR3 sequence is 14 residues long. CDR3 residues: CASSLGTLDTEAFF.

The chain links TRBV12-1 to TRBJ2-7. TRBV12-1 represents a pseudogene. The CDR3 length is 12 residues. CDR3 protein: CASSPADYEQYF.

The CDR3 protein is CASSSLQGSGELFF. The chain carries TRBV5-1 and TRBJ2-2; absent DNA, TCRdb's TRBD1 call cannot be checked. Germline V gives CDR1 SGHRS, CDR2 YFSETQ. The CDR3 covers 14 residues.